The T cell receptor (beta chain) under discussion was sequenced for a study of OX40 agonist ivuxolimab in advanced cancers. The overall study: At 0.01 to 10 mg/kg, ivuxolimab was administered intravenously to patients every 2 weeks. Subjects had a mean age of roughly 60 years, with a range of roughly 20 to 79; just over 80% were male.

Generated by immunoSEQ multiplex PCR, the TCRdb table keeps only in-frame clones and is missing some. The sample yields 100,000 to 130,000 clones, 80% to 95% seen once. Trimming shortened V by 0 bases and J by 1 base, and 4 bases separated the two germline ends. This CDR3 has 13 amino acids. CDR1 is SGHDT, CDR2 YYEEEE, per germline. In this sample, this clone turned up once. The source of this sequence is an adult with an advanced solid tumor such as melanoma, head and neck, liver or kidney cancer. The input for sequencing was CD4+ or CD8+ T cells sorted from blood, taken in a trial of the OX40 agonist ivuxolimab. The genes are TRBV5-6 and TRBJ2-5; D uncertain. The CDR3 bases are TGTGCCAGCAGCTTGGGGGCCCAAGAGACCCAGTACTTC. It translates to CASSLGAQETQYF.